The source of this T cell receptor (beta chain) is a study of T cells in Graves' hyperthyroidism and ophthalmopathy. After removal of 5 bases from V and 4 bases from J, the junction contained 5 bases not matched to a gene. The CDR3 contains 14 residues. Germline V gene sequence: CDR1 LGHNT, CDR2 FRNRAP. The table lists this clonotype with many counts. It was RNA transcripts that yielded the amplified TCR beta CDR3 regions. Initially, a first-round RT-PCR of the TCR CDR3 employed the HTBI primer set. TCRdb reprocessed the multiplex PCR reads with MiXCR, giving one entry per CDR3 protein. The table has some 510,000 distinct CDR3 sequences, about 20% seen once; the top ten hold around 27%.

The chain has TRBV12-5 and TRBJ1-5; 7 positions agree with TRBD1. This clonotype was obtained from a man aged 18 to 30 with Graves' hyperthyroidism. The material sequenced was blood. In DNA, the CDR3 is TGTGCTAGTGGTGCCGGGACAGAGAATCAGCCCCAGCATTTT. It specifies CASGAGTENQPQHF. Using reference TRBV12-5 and TRBJ1-5 for the parts outside the CDR3, the full variable domain is DARVTQTPRHKVTEMGQEVTMRCQPILGHNTVFWYRQTMMQGLELLAYFRNRAPLDDSGMPKDRFSAEMPDATLATLKIQPSEPRDSAVYFCASGAGTENQPQHFGDGTRLSIL.